Shown below are 25 T cell receptor beta chains from a single sample sequenced in a study of blood T cell repertoires in COVID-19. Repertoires were generated with immunoSEQ multiplex PCR, while TCRdb's copy carries only in-frame clones and drops some. The sample includes around 230,000 clones, approximately 91% of them seen just once. The sample consisted of peripheral blood. These receptors all stem from a man aged 40-50 years with acute or convalescent COVID-19.

The rearrangement uses TRBV30 and TRBJ1-5, with 7 bases that match TRBD1. Trimming cost V 1 base and J 4 bases; bases outside gene matches: 7. Germline V gene sequence: CDR1 GTSNPN, CDR2 SVGIG (reference sequence). CDR3 size: 15 residues. As DNA, the CDR3 is TGTGCCTGGAGTGAAGGGACAGTTGTGAATCAGCCCCAGCATTTT. Protein: CAWSEGTVVNQPQHF.

This rearrangement joins TRBV7-2 to TRBJ2-1, with 7 bases lining up with TRBD2. CDR1 SGHTA and CDR2 FQGNSA come from the germline V gene. V was clipped by 5 bases and J by 4 bases; unmatched bases: 11. The CDR3 extends over 16 amino acids. In nucleotides, the CDR3 is TGTGCCAGCAGCCTAATCCGGGGGAGGGCTTACAATGAGCAGTTCTTC. It specifies CASSLIRGRAYNEQFF.

This clone was detected once. The CDR3 DNA follows: TGTGCCAGCAGATGGGCGGCAGGGGCGAACTATGGCTACACCTTC. It codes for CASRWAAGANYGYTF. This chain links TRBV6-5 with TRBJ1-2; TRBD1 is a possible D gene (6 bases). CDR1 MNHEY and CDR2 SVGAGI come from the germline V gene. The ends were cut back, 6 bases at V and 2 bases at J, with 16 bases in the middle. The CDR3 runs to 15 residues.

This chain links TRBV5-1 with TRBJ2-3, with TRBD2 as a possible D gene (6 bases). The CDR3 is made up of 16 amino acids. Germline values: CDR1 SGHRS, CDR2 YFSETQ. With 4 bases removed from V and 2 bases from J, the gap between germline ends came to 17 bases. The CDR3, as DNA: TGCGCCAGCAGCCCTTCGGCCGGGGGATACACAGATACGCAGTATTTT. Amino acids: CASSPSAGGYTDTQYF. The entire variable domain, with the rest obtained from reference TRBV5-1 and TRBJ2-3, is as follows: KAGVTQTPRYLIKTRGQQVTLSCSPISGHRSVSWYQQTPGQGLQFLFEYFSETQRNKGNFPGRFSGRQFSNSRSEMNVSTLELGDSALYLCASSPSAGGYTDTQYFGPGTRLTVL.

This chain links TRBV28 with TRBJ2-7, with 9 positions matching TRBD1. The CDR3 has 14 amino acids. V gave up 5 bases and J gave up 4 bases; unmatched junction bases: 6. Germline V gene data show CDR1 as MDHEN and CDR2 as SYDVKM. The CDR3 region is CASSPLDRGYEQYF. Here the CDR3 DNA reads TGTGCCAGCAGTCCCCTCGACAGGGGGTACGAGCAGTACTTC. The full variable domain, its missing parts supplied by reference TRBV28 and TRBJ2-7, is DVKVTQSSRYLVKRTGEKVFLECVQDMDHENMFWYRQDPGLGLRLIYFSYDVKMKEKGDIPEGYSVSREKKERFSLILESASTNQTSMYLCASSPLDRGYEQYFGPGTRLTVT.

V and J are TRBV19 and TRBJ2-7, with 13 bases fitting TRBD2. The CDR3 is 14 residues long. With V trimmed by 2 bases and J by 11 bases, 6 bases remained unmatched. Germline assignment: CDR1 LNHDA and CDR2 SQIVND (reference sequence). The CDR3 DNA follows: TGTGCCAGTAGTATAACAGGACTAGCGGGAGTGAAGTACTTC. Translation: CASSITGLAGVKYF.

The genes are TRBV10-2 and TRBJ1-1; no definite D call. V was trimmed by 6 bases and J by 8 bases, leaving 13 bases between them. The CDR3 covers 12 residues. Per germline, CDR1 WSHSY and CDR2 SAAADI. The CDR3 DNA reads TGCGCCAGCAGGAGAGGGCTTCAGGAAGCTTTCTTT. It translates to CASRRGLQEAFF.

The chain couples TRBV6-5 to TRBJ1-1, with a weak D call TRBD1 (6 bases). Trimming took 5 bases from V and 2 from J, leaving 15 bases between them. The CDR3 totals 15 residues. CDR1 and CDR2 (germline): MNHEY, SVGAGI. The CDR3: CASSPSWGTNTEAFF. The CDR3 nucleotides read TGTGCCAGCAGTCCCTCTTGGGGGACAAACACTGAAGCTTTCTTT.

The chain uses TRBV2 and TRBJ2-6; no firm D call. The CDR3 contains 16 residues. V dropped 2 bases and J dropped 2 bases, with 10 bases sitting between them. The germline V gene has CDR1 SNHLY and CDR2 FYNNEI. The CDR3 coding sequence is TGTGCCAGCAGTGAAAGCACTACAACTGGGGCCAACGTCCTGACTTTC. It is translated as CASSESTTTGANVLTF.

The genes are TRBV3-1 (or the pseudogene TRBV3-2) and TRBJ2-3; D perhaps matches TRBD2 (7 bases). The CDR3 runs 18 residues. Germline V gene lookup returns CDR1 LGHDT and CDR2 YNNKEL (reference sequence). Trimming shortened V by 2 bases and J by 3 bases, and 21 bases separated the two germline ends. The CDR3 spells CASSQFRGGGLRTDTQYF. The CDR3 DNA reads TGTGCCAGCAGCCAATTCCGGGGCGGGGGCCTGAGGACAGATACGCAGTATTTT.

The chain links TRBV20-1 to TRBJ2-7; 7 bases map to TRBD2. The CDR3 is 14 amino acids. J was trimmed by 1 base and V by 3 bases; bases with no gene match: 6. CDR1 is DFQATT and CDR2 is SNEGSKA in the germline V gene (reference sequence). CDR3 in amino acids: CSASWREPSYEQYF. The CDR3 DNA sequence: TGCAGTGCTAGTTGGCGGGAGCCTTCCTACGAGCAGTACTTC.

The chain employs TRBV7-2 and TRBJ1-6, with 10 bases lining up with TRBD1. The CDR3 has 16 amino acids. Trimming cost V 6 bases and J 7 bases; bases outside gene matches: 9. CDR1 and CDR2 from the germline V gene are SGHTA and FQGNSA. The CDR3 DNA sequence: TGTGCCAGCAGGGAAGACAGGGGGCGAGGAAATTCACCCCTCCACTTT. It specifies CASREDRGRGNSPLHF. Combining the CDR3 with reference TRBV7-2 and TRBJ1-6 gives the whole variable domain GAGVSQSPSNKVTEKGKDVELRCDPISGHTALYWYRQSLGQGLEFLIYFQGNSAPDKSGLPSDRFSAERTGGSVSTLTIQRTQQEDSAVYLCASREDRGRGNSPLHFGNGTRLTVT.

The chain recombines TRBV3-1 (or the pseudogene TRBV3-2) with TRBJ2-7; TRBD1 matches at 10 bases. Germline V gene sequence: CDR1 LGHDT, CDR2 YNNKEL (reference sequence). CDR3 length equals 16 residues. After removal of 7 bases from V and 4 bases from J, the junction contained 13 bases not matched to a gene. The CDR3 DNA follows: TGTGCCAGCACCCATTCGGGAGGGACAGGGGTATACGAGCAGTACTTC. As protein: CASTHSGGTGVYEQYF.

The rearrangement links TRBV28 to TRBJ1-1; D possibly corresponds to TRBD1 (6 bases). The CDR3 spans 16 residues. V lost 5 bases and J lost 4, with 20 bases in between. Germline CDR1 and CDR2: MDHEN and SYDVKM. The CDR3 reads CASSPGDPKGFTEAFF. The DNA of the CDR3 is TGTGCCAGCAGTCCAGGGGACCCTAAAGGATTCACTGAAGCTTTCTTT. Full variable domain (remainder filled in from reference TRBV28 and TRBJ1-1): DVKVTQSSRYLVKRTGEKVFLECVQDMDHENMFWYRQDPGLGLRLIYFSYDVKMKEKGDIPEGYSVSREKKERFSLILESASTNQTSMYLCASSPGDPKGFTEAFFGQGTRLTVV.

The chain has TRBV5-1 and TRBJ2-5; D is perhaps TRBD2 (5 bases). Deletions cut 0 bases from V and 0 bases from J, with 12 bases between. Germline lookup yields CDR1 SGHRS and CDR2 YFSETQ. The CDR3 runs to 16 residues. CDR3 sequence: CASSLAGVPNQETQYF. The CDR3 bases are TGCGCCAGCAGCTTGGCCGGGGTACCCAACCAAGAGACCCAGTACTTC. Drawing the rest from reference TRBV5-1 and TRBJ2-5, the complete variable domain is KAGVTQTPRYLIKTRGQQVTLSCSPISGHRSVSWYQQTPGQGLQFLFEYFSETQRNKGNFPGRFSGRQFSNSRSEMNVSTLELGDSALYLCASSLAGVPNQETQYFGPGTRLLVL.

The J gene is TRBJ1-3, the V gene TRBV30; the match to TRBD1 covers 8 bases. CDR3 length: 15 amino acids. CDR1 and CDR2 (germline): GTSNPN, SVGIG (reference sequence). J gave up 4 bases and V 3 bases, and 8 bases lay outside the gene matches. CDR3 coding DNA: TGTGCCTGGAGCGCGGCAGGGGGCTCCGGAAACACCATATATTTT. Translation gives CAWSAAGGSGNTIYF. Drawing the rest from reference TRBV30 and TRBJ1-3, the complete variable domain is SQTIHQWPATLVQPVGSPLSLECTVEGTSNPNLYWYRQAAGRGLQLLFYSVGIGQISSEVPQNLSASRPQDRQFILSSKKLLLSDSGFYLCAWSAAGGSGNTIYFGEGSWLTVV.

CDR3 sequence reads: CASAWGQGANQPQHF. DNA of the CDR3: TGTGCCAGCGCTTGGGGACAGGGGGCCAATCAGCCCCAGCATTTT. The chain combines TRBV27 with TRBJ1-5, with 12 bases lining up with TRBD1. Germline V gene lookup returns CDR1 MNHEY and CDR2 SMNVEV (reference sequence). This CDR3 has 15 residues. Germline trimming cut 8 bases from V and 3 bases from J; bases unmatched to any gene: 5.

Points on this clone: This sample includes further DNA sequences coding for the same CDR3. The rearrangement links TRBV7-6 to TRBJ2-7, with 11 bases matching TRBD2. Per the germline V gene, CDR1 is SGHVS and CDR2 is FNYEAQ. The CDR3 is 15 amino acids. V lost 6 bases to trimming and J lost 1 base; unmatched junction nucleotides: 5. CDR3 bases: TGTGCCAGCAGTAGGCTAGCGGGGGGATCCTACGAGCAGTACTTC. Its protein is CASSRLAGGSYEQYF.

The chain links TRBV2 to TRBJ2-3; TRBD2 matches at 9 bases. CDR1 and CDR2 (germline): SNHLY, FYNNEI. After removal of 4 bases from V and 8 bases from J, the junction contained 10 bases not matched to a gene. The CDR3 totals 15 residues. The chain's CDR3 is CASSVSASGEATQYF. CDR3 sequence (DNA): TGTGCCAGCAGTGTCAGTGCTAGCGGGGAAGCTACGCAGTATTTT.

Here the CDR3 DNA reads TGTGCCAGCAGTTTGAGACTCCAAGAGACCCAGTACTTC. This encodes CASSLRLQETQYF. The V call is TRBV28, the J call TRBJ2-5; unclear D gene. The CDR3 length is 13 residues. Germline V gene lookup returns CDR1 MDHEN and CDR2 SYDVKM. V was cut by 3 bases and J by 1 base, with 6 bases left in between.

The chain couples TRBV28 to TRBJ1-5; maybe TRBD1 (5 bases). The CDR3 contains 15 residues. With 2 bases removed from V and 3 bases from J, the gap between germline ends came to 11 bases. Germline V gives CDR1 MDHEN, CDR2 SYDVKM. The DNA for the CDR3 is TGTGCCAGCAGTTTACCGAGACAGCTCAATCAGCCCCAGCATTTT. Translating gives CASSLPRQLNQPQHF.

The rearrangement uses TRBV6-5 and TRBJ2-7; D possibly corresponds to TRBD1 (5 bases). Germline values: CDR1 MNHEY, CDR2 SVGAGI. Trimming removed 4 bases at V and 4 bases at J, with 17 bases between. CDR3 length: 15 residues. The CDR3 region has the DNA TGTGCCAGCAGTTCGCAGGGAAGAAGTGGTTACGAGCAGTACTTC. It translates to CASSSQGRSGYEQYF.

CDR3 residues: CAWSPKTGWNYGYTF. Written as DNA, the CDR3 is TGTGCCTGGAGTCCCAAGACAGGGTGGAACTATGGCTACACCTTC. The V and J genes are TRBV30 and TRBJ1-2; 7 bases are shared with TRBD1. J lost 2 bases, V lost 2 bases, and 8 bases had no gene match. The CDR3 has 15 residues. From germline, CDR1 is GTSNPN and CDR2 SVGIG (reference sequence).

The chain couples TRBV7-2 to TRBJ2-7; 9 positions agree with TRBD2. The ends lost 1 base at V and 4 bases at J; junction bases unmatched: 2. Looked up from germline, CDR1 is SGHTA and CDR2 is FQGNSA. This CDR3 is 14 amino acids long. Here the CDR3 reads CASSLGLAEYEQYF. The CDR3 bases are TGTGCCAGCAGCTTAGGACTAGCGGAATACGAGCAGTACTTC.

The V call is TRBV28, the J call TRBJ1-6, with 9 bases matching TRBD1. Germline CDR1 MDHEN, CDR2 SYDVKM. V shed 4 bases, J shed 8 bases, and the junction held 6 bases outside the gene matches. The CDR3 runs 15 residues. This CDR3 reads CASSSGTGNYSPLHF. CDR3 nucleotides: TGTGCCAGCAGTTCCGGGACAGGGAATTATTCACCCCTCCACTTT. Looking up the rest from reference TRBV28 and TRBJ1-6 gives the full variable domain: DVKVTQSSRYLVKRTGEKVFLECVQDMDHENMFWYRQDPGLGLRLIYFSYDVKMKEKGDIPEGYSVSREKKERFSLILESASTNQTSMYLCASSSGTGNYSPLHFGNGTRLTVT.